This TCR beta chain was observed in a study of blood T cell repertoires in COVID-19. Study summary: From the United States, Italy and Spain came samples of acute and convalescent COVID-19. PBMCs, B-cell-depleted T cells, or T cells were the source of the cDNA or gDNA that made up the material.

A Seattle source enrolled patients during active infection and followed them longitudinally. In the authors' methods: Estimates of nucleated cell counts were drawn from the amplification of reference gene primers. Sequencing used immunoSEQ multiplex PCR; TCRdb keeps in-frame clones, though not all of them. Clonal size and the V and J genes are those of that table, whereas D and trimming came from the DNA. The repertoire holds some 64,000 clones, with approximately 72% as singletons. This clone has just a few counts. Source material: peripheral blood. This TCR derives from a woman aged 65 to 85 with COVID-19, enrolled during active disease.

CDR3: CASSLGQNTEAFF. CDR3 nucleotides: TGTGCCAGCAGTTTAGGGCAGAACACTGAAGCTTTCTTT. The genes are TRBV27 and TRBJ1-1; no definite D call. The CDR3 consists of 13 residues. The germline V gene encodes CDR1 MNHEY and CDR2 SMNVEV (reference sequence). V dropped 2 bases and J dropped 1 base, with 5 bases sitting between them.